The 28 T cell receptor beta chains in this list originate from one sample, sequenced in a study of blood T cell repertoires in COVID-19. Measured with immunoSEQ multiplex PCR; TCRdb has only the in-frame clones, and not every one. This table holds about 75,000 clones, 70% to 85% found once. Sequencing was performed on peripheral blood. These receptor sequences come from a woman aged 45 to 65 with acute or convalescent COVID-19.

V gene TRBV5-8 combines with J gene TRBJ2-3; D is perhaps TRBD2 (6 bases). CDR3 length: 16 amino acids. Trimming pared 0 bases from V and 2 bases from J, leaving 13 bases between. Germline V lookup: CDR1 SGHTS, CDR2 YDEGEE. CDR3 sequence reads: CASSLALAPITDTQYF. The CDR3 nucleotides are TGTGCCAGCAGCTTGGCCCTAGCGCCAATCACAGATACGCAGTATTTT.

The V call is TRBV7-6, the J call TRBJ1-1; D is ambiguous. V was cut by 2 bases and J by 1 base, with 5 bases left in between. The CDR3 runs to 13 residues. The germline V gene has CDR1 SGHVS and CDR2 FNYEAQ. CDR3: CASSLKQNTEAFF. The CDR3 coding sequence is TGTGCCAGCAGCTTAAAGCAGAACACTGAAGCTTTCTTT.

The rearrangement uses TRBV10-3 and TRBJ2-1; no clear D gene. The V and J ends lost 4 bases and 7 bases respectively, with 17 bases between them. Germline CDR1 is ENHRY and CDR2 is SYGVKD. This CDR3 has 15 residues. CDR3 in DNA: TGTGCCATCAGTGTAGAAGCGCGCTACCTTAATGAGCAGTTCTTC. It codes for CAISVEARYLNEQFF.

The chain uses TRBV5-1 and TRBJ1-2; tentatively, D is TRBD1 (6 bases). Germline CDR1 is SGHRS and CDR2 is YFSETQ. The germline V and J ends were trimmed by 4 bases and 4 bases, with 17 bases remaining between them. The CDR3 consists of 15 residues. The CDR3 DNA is TGCGCCAGCAGCAGAAACAGGGAAACCATCTATGGCTACACCTTC. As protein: CASSRNRETIYGYTF.

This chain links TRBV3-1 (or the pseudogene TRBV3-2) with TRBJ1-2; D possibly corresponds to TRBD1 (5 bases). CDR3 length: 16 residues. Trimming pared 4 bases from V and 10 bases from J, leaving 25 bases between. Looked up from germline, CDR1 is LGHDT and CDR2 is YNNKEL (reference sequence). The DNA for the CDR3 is TGTGCCAGCAGCCCGCCCTTCCAGGGCGCGAAGAAAGACTACACCTTC. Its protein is CASSPPFQGAKKDYTF.

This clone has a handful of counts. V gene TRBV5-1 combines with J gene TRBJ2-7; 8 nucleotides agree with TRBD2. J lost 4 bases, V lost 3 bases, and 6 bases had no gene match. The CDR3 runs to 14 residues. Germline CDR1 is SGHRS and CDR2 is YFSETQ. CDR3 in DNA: TGCGCCAGCAGCTCAGGTAGCGGGATGTACGAGCAGTACTTC. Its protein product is CASSSGSGMYEQYF.

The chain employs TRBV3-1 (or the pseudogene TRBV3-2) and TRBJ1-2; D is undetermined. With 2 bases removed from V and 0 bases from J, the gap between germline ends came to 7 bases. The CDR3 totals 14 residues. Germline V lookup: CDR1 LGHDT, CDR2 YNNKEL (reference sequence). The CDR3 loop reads CASSQFGANYGYTF. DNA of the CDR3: TGTGCCAGCAGCCAATTCGGGGCTAACTATGGCTACACCTTC.

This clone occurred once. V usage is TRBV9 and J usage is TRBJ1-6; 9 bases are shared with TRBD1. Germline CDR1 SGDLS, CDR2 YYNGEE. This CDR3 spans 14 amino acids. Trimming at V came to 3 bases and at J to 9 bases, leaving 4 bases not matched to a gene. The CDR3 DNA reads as TGTGCCAGCAGCGGCGGGGACAGGGTTTCACCCCTCCACTTT. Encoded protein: CASSGGDRVSPLHF. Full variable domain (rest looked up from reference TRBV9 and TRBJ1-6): DSGVTQTPKHLITATGQRVTLRCSPRSGDLSVYWYQQSLDQGLQFLIQYYNGEERAKGNILERFSAQQFPDLHSELNLSSLELGDSALYFCASSGGDRVSPLHFGNGTRLTVT.

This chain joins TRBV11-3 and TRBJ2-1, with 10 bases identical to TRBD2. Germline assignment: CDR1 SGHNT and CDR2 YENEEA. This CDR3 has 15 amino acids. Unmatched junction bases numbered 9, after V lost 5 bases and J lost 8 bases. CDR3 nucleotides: TGTGCCAGCAGCCGGACTAGCGGTTTAGGGGATGAGCAGTTCTTC. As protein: CASSRTSGLGDEQFF.

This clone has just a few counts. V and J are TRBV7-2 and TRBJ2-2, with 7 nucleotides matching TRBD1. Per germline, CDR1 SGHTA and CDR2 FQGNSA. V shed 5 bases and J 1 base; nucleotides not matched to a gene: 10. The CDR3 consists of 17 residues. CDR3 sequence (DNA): TGTGCCAGCAGCATCCTGACAGGGCCAGTGAACACCGGGGAGCTGTTTTTT. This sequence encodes CASSILTGPVNTGELFF.

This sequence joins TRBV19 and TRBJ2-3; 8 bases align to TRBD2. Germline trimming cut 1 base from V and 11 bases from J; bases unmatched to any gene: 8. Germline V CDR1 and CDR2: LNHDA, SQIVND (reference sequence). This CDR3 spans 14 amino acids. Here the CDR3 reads CASSIAGGFFGQYF. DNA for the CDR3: TGTGCCAGTAGTATAGCGGGAGGGTTCTTCGGGCAGTATTTT.

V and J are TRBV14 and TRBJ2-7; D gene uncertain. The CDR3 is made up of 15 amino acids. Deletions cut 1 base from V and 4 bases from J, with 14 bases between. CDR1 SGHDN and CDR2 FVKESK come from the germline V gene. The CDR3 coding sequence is TGTGCCAGCAGCCAAGTTGGCCAATACCTTTACGAGCAGTACTTC. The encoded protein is CASSQVGQYLYEQYF. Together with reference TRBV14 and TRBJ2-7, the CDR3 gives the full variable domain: EAGVTQFPSHSVIEKGQTVTLRCDPISGHDNLYWYRRVMGKEIKFLLHFVKESKQDESGMPNNRFLAERTGGTYSTLKVQPAELEDSGVYFCASSQVGQYLYEQYFGPGTRLTVT.

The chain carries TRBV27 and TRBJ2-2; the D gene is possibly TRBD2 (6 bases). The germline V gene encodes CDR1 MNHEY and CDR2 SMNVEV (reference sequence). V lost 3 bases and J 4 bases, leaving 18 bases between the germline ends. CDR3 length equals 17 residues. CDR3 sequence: CASSLVWASVLTGELFF. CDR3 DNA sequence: TGTGCCAGCAGTTTGGTCTGGGCTAGCGTTCTCACCGGGGAGCTGTTTTTT.

CDR3 residues: CASSSLYNSPLHF. The CDR3 coding sequence is TGTGCCAGCAGCTCCCTCTACAATTCACCCCTCCACTTT. The rearrangement links TRBV11-1 to TRBJ1-6, with unresolved D. CDR3 size: 13 residues. Trimming shortened V by 4 bases and J by 7 bases, and 8 bases separated the two germline ends. The V gene's germline CDR1 is SGHAT and CDR2 FQDESV (reference sequence). Drawing the rest from reference TRBV11-1 and TRBJ1-6, the complete variable domain is EAEVAQSPRYKITEKSQAVAFWCDPISGHATLYWYRQILGQGPELLVQFQDESVVDDSQLPKDRFSAERLKGVDSTLKIQPAELGDSAMYLCASSSLYNSPLHFGNGTRLTVT.

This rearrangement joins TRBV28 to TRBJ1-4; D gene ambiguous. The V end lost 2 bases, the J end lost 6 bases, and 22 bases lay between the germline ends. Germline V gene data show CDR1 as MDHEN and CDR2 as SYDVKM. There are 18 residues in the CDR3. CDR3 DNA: TGTGCCAGCAGTTTAATGGGTAGTTATCGGGAGGGTGATGAAAAACTGTTTTTT. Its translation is CASSLMGSYREGDEKLFF.

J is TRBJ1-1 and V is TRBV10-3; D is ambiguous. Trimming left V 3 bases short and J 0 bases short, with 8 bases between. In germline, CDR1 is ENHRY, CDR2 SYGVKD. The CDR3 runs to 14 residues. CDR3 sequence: CAISEVRLNTEAFF. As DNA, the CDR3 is TGTGCCATCAGTGAAGTCAGGTTGAACACTGAAGCTTTCTTT.

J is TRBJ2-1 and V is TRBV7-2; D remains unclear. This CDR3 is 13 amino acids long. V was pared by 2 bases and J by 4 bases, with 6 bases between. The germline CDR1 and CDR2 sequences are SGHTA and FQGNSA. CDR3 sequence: CASSLSSYNEQFF. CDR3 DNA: TGTGCCAGCAGCTTAAGCTCTTACAATGAGCAGTTCTTC. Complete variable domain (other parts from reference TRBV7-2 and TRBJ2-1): GAGVSQSPSNKVTEKGKDVELRCDPISGHTALYWYRQSLGQGLEFLIYFQGNSAPDKSGLPSDRFSAERTGGSVSTLTIQRTQQEDSAVYLCASSLSSYNEQFFGPGTRLTVL.

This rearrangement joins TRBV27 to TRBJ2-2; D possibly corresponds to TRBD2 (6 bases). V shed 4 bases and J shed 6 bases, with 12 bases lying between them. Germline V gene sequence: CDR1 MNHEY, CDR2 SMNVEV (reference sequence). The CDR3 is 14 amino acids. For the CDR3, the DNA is TGTGCCAGCAGTTCGGGAGCGAGTTCCGGGGAGCTGTTTTTT. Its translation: CASSSGASSGELFF.

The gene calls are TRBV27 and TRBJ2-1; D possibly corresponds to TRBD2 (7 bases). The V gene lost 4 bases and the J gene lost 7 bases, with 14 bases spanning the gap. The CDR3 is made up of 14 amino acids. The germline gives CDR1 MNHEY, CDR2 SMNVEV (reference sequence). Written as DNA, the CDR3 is TGTGCCAGCAGTTGGGGGGAGGGGGTGAATGAGCAGTTCTTC. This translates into CASSWGEGVNEQFF.

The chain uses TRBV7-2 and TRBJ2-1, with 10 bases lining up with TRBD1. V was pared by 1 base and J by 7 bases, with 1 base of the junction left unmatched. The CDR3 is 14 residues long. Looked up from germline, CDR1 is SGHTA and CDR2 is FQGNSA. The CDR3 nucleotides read TGTGCCAGCAGCTTAGTGGGACAGGGGAATGAGCAGTTCTTC. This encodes CASSLVGQGNEQFF.

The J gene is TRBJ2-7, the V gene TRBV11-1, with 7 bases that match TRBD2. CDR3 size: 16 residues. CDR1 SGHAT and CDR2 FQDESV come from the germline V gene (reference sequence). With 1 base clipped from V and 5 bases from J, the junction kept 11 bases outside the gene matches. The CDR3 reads CASSLGLLAWRDEQYF. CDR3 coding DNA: TGTGCCAGCAGCTTAGGTTTACTAGCGTGGCGCGACGAGCAGTACTTC.

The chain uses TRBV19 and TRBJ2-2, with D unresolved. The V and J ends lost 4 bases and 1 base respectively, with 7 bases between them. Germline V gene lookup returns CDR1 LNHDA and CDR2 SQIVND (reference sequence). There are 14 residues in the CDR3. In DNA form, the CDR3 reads TGTGCCAGTAGTACCCCCGGGAACACCGGGGAGCTGTTTTTT. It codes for CASSTPGNTGELFF.

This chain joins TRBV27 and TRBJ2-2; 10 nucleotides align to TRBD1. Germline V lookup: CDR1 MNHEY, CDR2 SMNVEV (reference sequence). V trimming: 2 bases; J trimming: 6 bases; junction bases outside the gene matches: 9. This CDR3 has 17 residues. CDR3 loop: CASSLRGTGVQPGELFF. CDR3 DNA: TGTGCCAGCAGTTTAAGAGGGACAGGGGTCCAGCCCGGGGAGCTGTTTTTT.

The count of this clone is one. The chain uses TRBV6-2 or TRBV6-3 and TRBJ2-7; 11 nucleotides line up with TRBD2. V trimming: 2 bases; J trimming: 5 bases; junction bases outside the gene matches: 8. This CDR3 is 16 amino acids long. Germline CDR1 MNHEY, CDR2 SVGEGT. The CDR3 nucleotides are TGTGCCAGCAGTTACCGACGGCGACTAGCGGGACACGAGCAGTACTTC. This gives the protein CASSYRRRLAGHEQYF.

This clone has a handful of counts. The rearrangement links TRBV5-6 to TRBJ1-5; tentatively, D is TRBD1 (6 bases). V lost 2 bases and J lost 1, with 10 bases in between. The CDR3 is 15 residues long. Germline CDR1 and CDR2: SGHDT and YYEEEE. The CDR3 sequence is CASSFRDRSNQPQHF. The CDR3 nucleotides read TGTGCCAGCAGCTTTCGTGACAGGAGCAATCAGCCCCAGCATTTT.

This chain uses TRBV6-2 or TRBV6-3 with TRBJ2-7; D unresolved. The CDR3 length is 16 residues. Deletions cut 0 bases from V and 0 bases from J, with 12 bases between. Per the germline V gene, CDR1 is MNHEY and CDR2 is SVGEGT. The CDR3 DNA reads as TGTGCCAGCAGTTACTCAAGAGGCCGCTCCTCCTACGAGCAGTACTTC. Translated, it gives CASSYSRGRSSYEQYF.

CDR3 residues: CASSQEEGRSAYNEQFF. The CDR3 DNA is TGTGCCAGCAGCCAAGAGGAGGGGCGGTCAGCCTACAATGAGCAGTTCTTC. This rearrangement joins TRBV4-2 to TRBJ2-1, with TRBD2 as a possible D gene (6 bases). The V end was cut by 0 bases, the J end by 2 bases, with 14 bases between. This CDR3 region has 17 residues. CDR1 is LGHNA, CDR2 YNFKEQ, per germline.

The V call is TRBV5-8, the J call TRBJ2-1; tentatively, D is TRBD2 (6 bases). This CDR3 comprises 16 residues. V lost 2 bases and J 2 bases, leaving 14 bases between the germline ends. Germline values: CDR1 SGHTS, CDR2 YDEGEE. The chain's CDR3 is CASSFPSDLTYNEQFF. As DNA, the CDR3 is TGTGCCAGCAGCTTTCCTAGCGACCTAACCTACAATGAGCAGTTCTTC.